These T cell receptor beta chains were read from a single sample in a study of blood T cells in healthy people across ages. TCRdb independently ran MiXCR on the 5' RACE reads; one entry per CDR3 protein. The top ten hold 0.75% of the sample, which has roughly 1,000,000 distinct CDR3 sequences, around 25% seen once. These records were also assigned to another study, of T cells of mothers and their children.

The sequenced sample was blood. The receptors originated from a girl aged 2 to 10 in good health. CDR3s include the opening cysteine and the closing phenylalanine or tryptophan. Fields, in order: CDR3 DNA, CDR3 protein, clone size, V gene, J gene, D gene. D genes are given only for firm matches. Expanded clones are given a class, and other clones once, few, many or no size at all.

cdr3_nt: TGTGCCAGCCGACAGGATGAAGCTTTCTTT
cdr3_aa: CASRQDEAFF
clone_size: -
v_call: TRBV11-2
j_call: TRBJ1-1
d_call: -

cdr3_nt: TGCGCCAGCAGCCAAGTCGGGTTTCCCGATGAGCAGTTCTTC
cdr3_aa: CASSQVGFPDEQFF
clone_size: few
v_call: TRBV4-3
j_call: TRBJ2-1
d_call: -

cdr3_nt: TGTGCCATCAGTGAACCACGCAGTGGGGGATACGAGCAGTACTTC
cdr3_aa: CAISEPRSGGYEQYF
clone_size: -
v_call: TRBV10-3
j_call: TRBJ2-7
d_call: -

cdr3_nt: TGTGCCAGCAGGGAGGAAACCGAGGAGCTGTTTTTT
cdr3_aa: CASREETEELFF
clone_size: -
v_call: TRBV6-1
j_call: TRBJ2-2
d_call: -

cdr3_nt: TGTGCCAGCAGCTTGCCACTAGCGGGGTTACAAGAGACCCAGTACTTC
cdr3_aa: CASSLPLAGLQETQYF
clone_size: few
v_call: TRBV7-9
j_call: TRBJ2-5
d_call: TRBD2

cdr3_nt: TGTGCCAGCAGTTCTAAATCTAGCACAGATACGCAGTATTTT
cdr3_aa: CASSSKSSTDTQYF
clone_size: -
v_call: TRBV28
j_call: TRBJ2-3
d_call: -

cdr3_nt: TGTGCCAGCAGTTACGCCCGGGTTCTGGTGGGCACTGAAGCTTTCTTT
cdr3_aa: CASSYARVLVGTEAFF
clone_size: -
v_call: TRBV6-2/TRBV6-3
j_call: TRBJ1-1
d_call: -

cdr3_nt: TGCAGCTCCTCCCCTACAGATACGCAGTATTTT
cdr3_aa: CSSSPTDTQYF
clone_size: few
v_call: TRBV29-1
j_call: TRBJ2-3
d_call: -

cdr3_nt: TGTGCCAGCAAGAGCAGTGCAACTAATGAAAAACTGTTTTTT
cdr3_aa: CASKSSATNEKLFF
clone_size: few
v_call: TRBV7-2
j_call: TRBJ1-4
d_call: -

cdr3_nt: TGTGCCAGCACCATGGGGGCACAGATATTTTCGTTCTACGAGCAGTACTTC
cdr3_aa: CASTMGAQIFSFYEQYF
clone_size: -
v_call: TRBV12-3/TRBV12-4
j_call: TRBJ2-7
d_call: -

cdr3_nt: TGTGCCAGCAGTGAATTGGGGGGGGCCTACGAGCAGTACTTC
cdr3_aa: CASSELGGAYEQYF
clone_size: few
v_call: TRBV25-1
j_call: TRBJ2-7
d_call: TRBD2

cdr3_nt: TGTGCCAGCAGCCAAAGGGCTAGCTTCCACGAGCAGTACTTC
cdr3_aa: CASSQRASFHEQYF
clone_size: few
v_call: TRBV13
j_call: TRBJ2-7
d_call: -

cdr3_nt: TGTGCCAGCAGATTGGGCCGGGGTCATCAGCCCCAGCATTTT
cdr3_aa: CASRLGRGHQPQHF
clone_size: -
v_call: TRBV6-2/TRBV6-3
j_call: TRBJ1-5
d_call: -

cdr3_nt: TGTGCCAGCAGTTTTGGGCGGCTCAGGACAGGGGGAGATACGCAGTATTTT
cdr3_aa: CASSFGRLRTGGDTQYF
clone_size: -
v_call: TRBV12-3/TRBV12-4
j_call: TRBJ2-3
d_call: TRBD1

cdr3_nt: TGTGCCAGCAGCCAAGTAGACAGCGACTATGGCTACACCTTC
cdr3_aa: CASSQVDSDYGYTF
clone_size: -
v_call: TRBV3-1
j_call: TRBJ1-2
d_call: -

cdr3_nt: TGTGCCAGCAAGGATCCGGTTTCACCCCTCCACTTT
cdr3_aa: CASKDPVSPLHF
clone_size: -
v_call: TRBV28
j_call: TRBJ1-6
d_call: -

cdr3_nt: TGTGCCAGCAGCTTGGAAGGACAGCTCTACGAGCAGTACTTC
cdr3_aa: CASSLEGQLYEQYF
clone_size: -
v_call: TRBV5-6
j_call: TRBJ2-7
d_call: -

cdr3_nt: TGTGCCAGCAGCTTATTACGGAGGGCAGCTTTCTTT
cdr3_aa: CASSLLRRAAFF
clone_size: few
v_call: TRBV13
j_call: TRBJ1-1
d_call: -

cdr3_nt: TGCAGCGTTAGGGGTCGTGCCCGAACAGAGCAGTACTTC
cdr3_aa: CSVRGRARTEQYF
clone_size: -
v_call: TRBV29-1
j_call: TRBJ2-7
d_call: -

cdr3_nt: TGCAGCGTTGAATTGGGAGGGGGTCCTCTTTACGAGCAGTACTTC
cdr3_aa: CSVELGGGPLYEQYF
clone_size: few
v_call: TRBV29-1
j_call: TRBJ2-7
d_call: -

cdr3_nt: TGTGCCAGCAGCCCTCCCGCTGCCCCCTACGAGCAGTACTTC
cdr3_aa: CASSPPAAPYEQYF
clone_size: few
v_call: TRBV7-9
j_call: TRBJ2-7
d_call: -

cdr3_nt: TGTGCCAGCAGCCAAGACCCTACCTACAATGAGCAGTTCTTC
cdr3_aa: CASSQDPTYNEQFF
clone_size: -
v_call: TRBV14
j_call: TRBJ2-1
d_call: -

cdr3_nt: TGCGCCAGCAGCCAAGCGGGCCTGGAGAACACCATATATTTT
cdr3_aa: CASSQAGLENTIYF
clone_size: -
v_call: TRBV4-1
j_call: TRBJ1-3
d_call: -

cdr3_nt: TGTGCCAGCAGAAAAACGCAGGGAGTCGGGAATTCACCCCTCCACTTT
cdr3_aa: CASRKTQGVGNSPLHF
clone_size: few
v_call: TRBV28
j_call: TRBJ1-6
d_call: -

cdr3_nt: TGTGCCAGTAGTACGACAGTGATCACTAATGAAAAACTGTTTTTT
cdr3_aa: CASSTTVITNEKLFF
clone_size: -
v_call: TRBV19
j_call: TRBJ1-4
d_call: -

cdr3_nt: TGTGCCAGCAGCTCTAATGTCGTAGCCAAAAACATTCAGTACTTC
cdr3_aa: CASSSNVVAKNIQYF
clone_size: -
v_call: TRBV7-8
j_call: TRBJ2-4
d_call: -

cdr3_nt: TGTGCCAGCAACTCGGGACTCTCAGGGGAGCAGTTCTTC
cdr3_aa: CASNSGLSGEQFF
clone_size: few
v_call: TRBV9
j_call: TRBJ2-1
d_call: -

cdr3_nt: TGCGCCAGCAGCCAAGTTGCGGGACAGGGTCCCTACGAGCAGTACTTC
cdr3_aa: CASSQVAGQGPYEQYF
clone_size: few
v_call: TRBV4-3
j_call: TRBJ2-7
d_call: TRBD1

cdr3_nt: TGTGCCAGCAGTTCCCCCAACAGGGGCTACGAGCAGTACTTC
cdr3_aa: CASSSPNRGYEQYF
clone_size: -
v_call: TRBV12-3/TRBV12-4
j_call: TRBJ2-7
d_call: TRBD1

cdr3_nt: TGCAGTGTCCCAAGCGGGAGAGTATACGAGCAGTACTTC
cdr3_aa: CSVPSGRVYEQYF
clone_size: -
v_call: TRBV20-1
j_call: TRBJ2-7
d_call: TRBD2

cdr3_nt: TGTGCCACTTCATCCGGGCAGGGAGAGACCCAGTACTTC
cdr3_aa: CATSSGQGETQYF
clone_size: -
v_call: TRBV12-3/TRBV12-4
j_call: TRBJ2-5
d_call: -

cdr3_nt: TGTGCCAGCAGTTTGGTTAGCGGGGTGGGGGAGACCCAGTACTTC
cdr3_aa: CASSLVSGVGETQYF
clone_size: few
v_call: TRBV12-3/TRBV12-4
j_call: TRBJ2-5
d_call: TRBD2